Each of the 27 T cell receptor beta chains below was sequenced from the same sample in a study of T cell responses to AZD1222 COVID-19 vaccine. Only in-frame clones appear in the TCRdb table, and some are missing; sequencing was by immunoSEQ multiplex PCR. Among 65,000 to 70,000 clones listed, about 88% were seen once. The sample consisted of peripheral blood, taken on day 0 of AZD1222 vaccination. These receptors all come from an adult in good health.

The rearrangement uses TRBV7-9 and TRBJ2-5, with D maybe TRBD2 (5 bases). The ends were cut back, 5 bases at V and 5 bases at J, with 15 bases in the middle. Per germline, CDR1 SEHNR and CDR2 FQNEAQ (reference sequence). The CDR3 is 14 amino acids. CDR3 in amino acids: CASSPVLGGETQYF. The CDR3 coding sequence is TGTGCCAGCAGCCCAGTCCTCGGCGGGGAGACCCAGTACTTC.

This chain uses TRBV7-2 with TRBJ1-1; no clear D gene. This CDR3 has 14 residues. Germline CDR1 is SGHTA and CDR2 is FQGNSA. Trimming removed 1 base at V and 4 bases at J, with 10 bases between. DNA of the CDR3: TGTGCCAGCAGCTTAGAAGTCGGGAGCACTGAAGCTTTCTTT. This translates into CASSLEVGSTEAFF.

J is TRBJ1-2 and V is TRBV6-5; no clear D gene. CDR3 size: 13 residues. V lost 2 bases and J 8 bases, leaving 12 bases between the germline ends. Germline CDR1 is MNHEY and CDR2 is SVGAGI. CDR3 nucleotide sequence: TGTGCCAGCAGTTACGGGGTGGGCGACGGCTACACCTTC. It yields the protein CASSYGVGDGYTF.

V and J are TRBV5-1 and TRBJ2-1; D is perhaps TRBD2 (6 bases). Deletions cut 2 bases from V and 0 bases from J, with 12 bases between. The CDR3 loop spans 16 amino acids. Germline values: CDR1 SGHRS, CDR2 YFSETQ. The CDR3 DNA sequence: TGCGCCAGCAGCTTAAACACCGGGAGCTCCTACAATGAGCAGTTCTTC. It is translated as CASSLNTGSSYNEQFF.

V and J are TRBV4-2 and TRBJ2-2, with 7 bases fitting TRBD2. V shed 0 bases, J shed 8 bases, and the junction held 6 bases outside the gene matches. The CDR3 has 15 residues. Germline-derived CDR1 and CDR2 are LGHNA and YNFKEQ. The CDR3 region is CASSQDAGVGGELFF. In DNA form, the CDR3 reads TGTGCCAGCAGCCAAGATGCGGGAGTCGGTGGGGAGCTGTTTTTT.

This clone has just a few counts. The genes are TRBV27 and TRBJ1-1, with D possibly matching TRBD1 (5 bases). The CDR3 covers 13 residues. Germline-derived CDR1 and CDR2 are MNHEY and SMNVEV (reference sequence). V dropped 2 bases and J dropped 5 bases, with 9 bases sitting between them. In DNA, the CDR3 is TGTGCCAGCAGTTTAGGGGGTCGGACTGAAGCTTTCTTT. Amino acids: CASSLGGRTEAFF.

The chain links TRBV29-1 to TRBJ2-7; tentative D call: TRBD1 (5 bases). Germline V CDR1 and CDR2: SQVTM, ANQGSEA. V was cut by 5 bases and J by 0 bases, with 14 bases left in between. This CDR3 has 14 residues. The CDR3 DNA sequence: TGCAGCGTTAAGGGGTCAAGGACCTCCTACGAGCAGTACTTC. Its translation is CSVKGSRTSYEQYF.

This clone is judged medium-sized (0.01 to 0.1%). The V and J genes are TRBV10-3 and TRBJ2-7; 10 bases fit TRBD1. The CDR3 consists of 12 residues. From germline, CDR1 is ENHRY and CDR2 SYGVKD. The V gene end was trimmed by 10 bases and the J gene end by 3 bases; junction bases not matched to a gene: 3. The CDR3 spells CATGQGLYEQYF. The CDR3 DNA reads as TGTGCCACGGGACAGGGGCTCTACGAGCAGTACTTC.

The chain recombines TRBV6-2 or TRBV6-3 with TRBJ1-2; D remains unclear. V lost 5 bases, J lost 4 bases, and 8 bases lay in between. CDR1 MNHEY and CDR2 SVGEGT come from the germline V gene. The CDR3 covers 12 residues. CDR3 protein: CASSKKGYGYTF. CDR3 sequence (DNA): TGTGCCAGCAGTAAAAAAGGCTATGGCTACACCTTC.

V and J are TRBV7-8 and TRBJ1-4; 9 positions match TRBD1. CDR3 length: 14 residues. Per the germline V gene, CDR1 is SGHVS and CDR2 is FQNEAQ. After removal of 4 bases from V and 6 bases from J, the junction contained 3 bases not matched to a gene. DNA for the CDR3: TGTGCCAGCAGCTGGACAGGGGAGTATGAAAAACTGTTTTTT. Protein sequence: CASSWTGEYEKLFF.

The chain joins TRBV25-1 to TRBJ2-1; no firm D call. The germline V and J ends were trimmed by 1 base and 7 bases, with 11 bases remaining between them. The germline V gene encodes CDR1 MGHDK and CDR2 SYGVNS. The CDR3 totals 14 residues. The CDR3 is CASSESLEVNEQFF. The CDR3 DNA is TGTGCCAGCAGTGAATCGTTAGAGGTAAATGAGCAGTTCTTC.

This clone was found once. V is TRBV6-4 and J is TRBJ2-2; TRBD2 might be the D (6 bases). The germline V and J ends were trimmed by 4 bases and 7 bases, with 10 bases remaining between them. Germline V lookup: CDR1 MRHNA, CDR2 SNTAGT. This CDR3 has 13 amino acids. CDR3 residues: CASSGTTDGELFF. The CDR3 DNA reads TGTGCCAGCAGTGGGACTACGGACGGGGAGCTGTTTTTT.

In nucleotides, the CDR3 is TGTGCCAGCTCACCAAGACTGTTGCGGAATACAGGAGGCATGAGCACAGATACGCAGTATTTT. This encodes CASSPRLLRNTGGMSTDTQYF. The chain combines TRBV18 with TRBJ2-3; D may correspond to TRBD1 or TRBD2 (5 bases each). V was trimmed by 2 bases and J by 0 bases, leaving 27 bases between them. Germline V CDR1 and CDR2: KGHSH, LQKENI. The CDR3 runs to 21 residues.

This chain connects TRBV15 to TRBJ2-3, with D perhaps matching TRBD2 (6 bases). CDR1 is LNHNV and CDR2 is YYDKDF in the germline V gene (reference sequence). Deletions cut 1 base from V and 2 bases from J, with 10 bases between. This CDR3 is 15 amino acids long. The CDR3 loop reads CATSRAGVTTDTQYF. The CDR3 region has the DNA TGTGCCACCAGCAGAGCGGGAGTCACCACAGATACGCAGTATTTT.

The V call is TRBV19, the J call TRBJ1-1; no definite D call. The CDR3 spans 14 residues. Germline values: CDR1 LNHDA, CDR2 SQIVND (reference sequence). Trimming stripped 3 bases from V and 1 base from J, with 9 bases between. In DNA form, the CDR3 reads TGTGCCAGTAGTATCGGTCACCCGAACACTGAAGCTTTCTTT. Amino acid sequence: CASSIGHPNTEAFF. Full variable domain (rest looked up from reference TRBV19 and TRBJ1-1): DGGITQSPKYLFRKEGQNVTLSCEQNLNHDAMYWYRQDPGQGLRLIYYSQIVNDFQKGDIAEGYSVSREKKESFPLTVTSAQKNPTAFYLCASSIGHPNTEAFFGQGTRLTVV.

This sequence joins TRBV5-1 and TRBJ1-4; no firm D call. The V gene lost 2 bases and the J gene lost 3 bases, with 11 bases spanning the gap. CDR1 SGHRS and CDR2 YFSETQ come from the germline V gene. CDR3 length equals 15 residues. CDR3: CASSLGGRSNEKLFF. CDR3 in DNA: TGCGCCAGCAGCTTAGGCGGACGGTCTAATGAAAAACTGTTTTTT.

The rearrangement uses TRBV6-2 or TRBV6-3 and TRBJ2-3; TRBD2 matches at 8 bases. With 2 bases clipped from V and 8 bases from J, the junction kept 15 bases outside the gene matches. The CDR3 covers 17 residues. Germline assignment: CDR1 MNHEY and CDR2 SVGEGT. In DNA form, the CDR3 reads TGTGCCAGCAGTTACCAGAGCCTGCGGACTAGCAAACCTACGCAGTATTTT. This encodes CASSYQSLRTSKPTQYF.

The chain links TRBV24-1 to TRBJ1-5, with D possibly being TRBD1 (5 bases). Germline CDR1 reads KGHDR; CDR2 reads SFDVKD. The V and J ends lost 0 bases and 4 bases respectively, with 6 bases between them. The CDR3 length is 14 residues. CDR3 region: CATSDLWGNQPQHF. For the CDR3, the DNA is TGTGCCACCAGTGATTTGTGGGGGAATCAGCCCCAGCATTTT.

As regards this clone: Mismatch with germline at one junction end may stem from a read error. V is TRBV7-7 and J is TRBJ2-1; D remains unclear. The V gene's germline CDR1 is SSHAT and CDR2 FNYEAQ (reference sequence). The CDR3 has 15 residues. CDR3 amino acids: CASSPDLSSYNEQFF. The CDR3 DNA reads as TGTGCTAGCAGCCCGGACCTAAGCTCCTACAATGAGCAGTTCTTC.

This clone was seen once. The genes are TRBV2 and TRBJ2-7; tentatively, D is TRBD2 (6 bases). Trimming took off 3 bases at V and 0 bases at J, with 12 bases between the two ends. The CDR3 totals 15 residues. Germline values: CDR1 SNHLY, CDR2 FYNNEI. The CDR3 nucleotides are TGTGCCAGCAGTGAGGTACTAGCTACCTCCTACGAGCAGTACTTC. Residues: CASSEVLATSYEQYF. Complete variable domain (other parts from reference TRBV2 and TRBJ2-7): EPEVTQTPSHQVTQMGQEVILRCVPISNHLYFYWYRQILGQKVEFLVSFYNNEISEKSEIFDDQFSVERPDGSNFTLKIRSTKLEDSAMYFCASSEVLATSYEQYFGPGTRLTVT.

The chain employs TRBV2 and TRBJ1-2; D remains unclear. The ends were cut back, 7 bases at V and 4 bases at J, with 19 bases in the middle. The germline CDR1 and CDR2 sequences are SNHLY and FYNNEI. This CDR3 has 15 residues. CDR3 nucleotide sequence: TGTGCCAGCAACCCGGGGAACGGACGGGGCTATGGCTACACCTTC. It translates to CASNPGNGRGYGYTF.

The chain recombines TRBV7-9 with TRBJ2-5, with 7 bases aligning to TRBD1. Germline values: CDR1 SEHNR, CDR2 FQNEAQ (reference sequence). The CDR3 is made up of 13 amino acids. Losses at the gene ends were 11 bases for V and 3 bases for J; bases not matched to a gene: 9. The chain's CDR3 is CALRTGEEETQYF. CDR3 nucleotide sequence: TGTGCCCTTAGAACAGGGGAAGAAGAGACCCAGTACTTC.

The rearrangement uses TRBV6-5 and TRBJ2-1; D gene uncertain. V was pared by 2 bases and J by 0 bases, with 8 bases between. The CDR3 totals 15 residues. The germline V gene has CDR1 MNHEY and CDR2 SVGAGI. CDR3 DNA: TGTGCCAGCAGTTACAGGGTTGTCTCCTACAATGAGCAGTTCTTC. Encoded protein: CASSYRVVSYNEQFF.

The chain combines TRBV29-1 with TRBJ2-3; TRBD2 agrees at 8 bases. Per germline, CDR1 SQVTM and CDR2 ANQGSEA. This CDR3 region has 15 residues. J lost 2 bases, V lost 3 bases, and 7 bases had no gene match. Written as DNA, the CDR3 is TGCAGCGTTGATTGGGCTAGCGGGTCCACAGATACGCAGTATTTT. Translation: CSVDWASGSTDTQYF.

V gene TRBV5-5 combines with J gene TRBJ2-7, with 7 bases lining up with TRBD1. The CDR3 consists of 13 residues. J lost 4 bases, V lost 5 bases, and 6 bases had no gene match. Per germline, CDR1 SGHKS and CDR2 YYEKEE (reference sequence). CDR3 protein: CASRAEGQYEQYF. The CDR3 nucleotides are TGTGCCAGCAGGGCTGAGGGACAGTACGAGCAGTACTTC. Variable domain in full (rest from reference TRBV5-5 and TRBJ2-7): DAGVTQSPTHLIKTRGQQVTLRCSPISGHKSVSWYQQVLGQGPQFIFQYYEKEERGRGNFPDRFSARQFPNYSSELNVNALLLGDSALYLCASRAEGQYEQYFGPGTRLTVT.

The chain uses TRBV27 and TRBJ2-5; 13 bases match TRBD2. From germline, CDR1 is MNHEY and CDR2 SMNVEV (reference sequence). The J segment lost 2 bases and the V segment lost 4 bases, leaving 7 bases of the junction unmatched. The length of the CDR3 is 17 residues. In DNA form, the CDR3 reads TGTGCCAGCAGTTCCGAGGGACTAGCGGGGTATCAAGAGACCCAGTACTTC. Translated: CASSSEGLAGYQETQYF.

V gene TRBV5-6 combines with J gene TRBJ1-5, with 8 bases fitting TRBD1. Germline V gene lookup returns CDR1 SGHDT and CDR2 YYEEEE. The CDR3 is 16 amino acids. V gave up 4 bases and J gave up 5 bases; unmatched junction bases: 11. The DNA for the CDR3 is TGTGCCAGCAGCCAGCGAGGGGGGACAGGTTATCAGCCCCAGCATTTT. This translates into CASSQRGGTGYQPQHF.